The sequence of this T cell receptor beta chain was determined in a study of T cell responses to AZD1222 COVID-19 vaccine. Points from the study as a whole: The reported proportion of spike-specific TCRs targeting unmutated variant regions was nearly half. Once two AZD1222 doses were given, Spike-specific TCR breadth and depth went up. Spike regions recognized by vaccine-associated CD4 TCRs spanned the protein, led by 160-218 and 743-854.

CDR1 is LGHNA, CDR2 YNFKEQ, per germline. V shed 5 bases and J shed 0 bases, with 7 bases lying between them. The CDR3 is 13 amino acids. Measured with immunoSEQ multiplex PCR; TCRdb has only the in-frame clones, and not every one. The table lists some 130,000 clones, 80% to 95% of them singletons. This clone showed up just once. Antigen: not known. Sequencing was performed on peripheral blood, taken 28 days after the second AZD1222 dose. The J gene is TRBJ1-1, the V gene TRBV4-2; D call uncertain. The sequence was collected from an adult who received the AZD1222 COVID-19 vaccine. The CDR3 here is CASSARLNTEAFF. The DNA of the CDR3 is TGTGCCAGCAGCGCTAGGTTGAACACTGAAGCTTTCTTT.